This T cell receptor (beta chain) was recorded in a study of T cells in Graves' hyperthyroidism and ophthalmopathy. The V end was cut by 4 bases, the J end by 3 bases, with 19 bases between. The CDR3 is 16 amino acids. Germline V gene data show CDR1 as SGHRS and CDR2 as YFSETQ. The study, taken as a whole, reports: Expanded thyroid clonotypes (above 0.001) were mostly also found in blood.

Orbital computed tomography and thyroid ultrasound, together with serum TRAb and thyroxine and clinical symptoms, were used for diagnoses. This clonotype was seen many times. Its antigen is still unknown. Amplification of TCR beta CDR3 regions used RNA as the template. RT-PCR in the first round (using the HTBI primer set) targeted the TCR CDR3. TCRdb re-called the multiplex PCR reads with MiXCR, one entry per CDR3 protein. The table has 300,000 to 350,000 distinct CDR3 sequences, approximately 15% seen once. This chain connects TRBV5-1 to TRBJ1-2; D call uncertain. The specimen sequenced was blood. The TCR originated in a man aged 25-45 years with Graves' hyperthyroidism. CDR3 loop: CASSASLRENHYGYTF. CDR3 coding DNA: TGCGCCAGCAGCGCCTCACTACGGGAGAACCACTATGGCTACACCTTC.